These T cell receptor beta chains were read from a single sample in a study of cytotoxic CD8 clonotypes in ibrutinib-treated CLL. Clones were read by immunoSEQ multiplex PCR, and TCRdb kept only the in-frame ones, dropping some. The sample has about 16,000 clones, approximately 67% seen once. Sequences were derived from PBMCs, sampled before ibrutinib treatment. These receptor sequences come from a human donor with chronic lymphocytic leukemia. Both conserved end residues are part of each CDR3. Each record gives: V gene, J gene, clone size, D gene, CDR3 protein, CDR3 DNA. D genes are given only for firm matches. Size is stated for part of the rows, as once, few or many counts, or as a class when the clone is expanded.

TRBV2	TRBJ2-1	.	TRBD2	CASSALGGGAYNEQFF	TGTGCCAGCAGTGCACTAGGCGGGGGGGCGTACAATGAGCAGTTCTTC
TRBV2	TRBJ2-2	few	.	CASSVSSGRPGELFF	TGTGCCAGCAGTGTGTCGTCGGGGAGGCCCGGGGAGCTGTTTTTT
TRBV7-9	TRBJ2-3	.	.	CASSLSTDTQYF	TGTGCCAGCAGCTTAAGCACAGATACGCAGTATTTT
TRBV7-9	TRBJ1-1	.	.	CASSGRQEAFF	TGTGCCAGCAGCGGTCGACAGGAAGCTTTCTTT
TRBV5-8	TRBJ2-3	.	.	CASSRGASSTDTQYF	TGTGCCAGCAGCCGGGGGGCCTCTAGCACAGATACGCAGTATTTT
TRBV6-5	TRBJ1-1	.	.	CASRRDRNTEAFF	TGTGCCAGCAGAAGAGACAGGAACACTGAAGCTTTCTTT
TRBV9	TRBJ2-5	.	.	CASSVNPGHPRETQYF	TGTGCCAGCAGCGTAAACCCGGGACACCCCCGGGAGACCCAGTACTTC
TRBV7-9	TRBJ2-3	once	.	CASSPVPDFTDTQYF	TGTGCCAGCAGCCCAGTCCCGGATTTCACAGATACGCAGTATTTT
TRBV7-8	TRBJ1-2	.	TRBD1	CASSSRPPDRLGGGYTF	TGTGCCAGCAGCTCGCGCCCCCCGGACAGGTTGGGCGGTGGCTACACCTTC
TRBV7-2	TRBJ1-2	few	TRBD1	CASSRTGRITGDGYTF	TGTGCCAGCAGCCGGACAGGGCGAATCACGGGGGATGGCTACACCTTC
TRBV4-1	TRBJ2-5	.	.	CASSRGPRGQEGQYF	TGCGCCAGCAGCCGAGGCCCCCGGGGCCAGGAGGGCCAGTACTTC
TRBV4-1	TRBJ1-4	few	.	CASSQDPGEKLFF	TGCGCCAGCAGCCAAGACCCAGGGGAAAAACTGTTTTTT
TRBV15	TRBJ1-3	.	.	CATSSLEGRTSGNTIYF	TGTGCCACCAGCTCGCTCGAGGGCAGAACCTCTGGAAACACCATATATTTT
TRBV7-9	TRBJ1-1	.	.	CASSLGSTEAFF	TGTGCCAGCAGCTTAGGTAGCACTGAAGCTTTCTTT
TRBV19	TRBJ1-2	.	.	CASSPTGPGYGYTF	TGTGCCAGTAGTCCGACCGGGCCAGGCTATGGCTACACCTTC
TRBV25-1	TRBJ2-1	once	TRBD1	CASSEQTGATYNEQFF	TGTGCCAGCAGTGAACAAACAGGGGCGACCTACAATGAGCAGTTCTTC
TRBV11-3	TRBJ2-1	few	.	CASSFDPGESYNEQFF	TGTGCCAGCAGCTTCGACCCCGGGGAAAGCTACAATGAGCAGTTCTTC
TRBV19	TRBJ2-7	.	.	CASSTLGEQYF	TGTGCCAGTAGTACCCTCGGCGAGCAGTACTTC
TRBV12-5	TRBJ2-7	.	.	CASGGSGEQYF	TGTGCTAGTGGAGGGTCGGGCGAGCAGTACTTC
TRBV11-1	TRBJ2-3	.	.	CASSRDPEVDTQYF	TGTGCCAGCAGTCGGGACCCAGAAGTGGATACGCAGTATTTT
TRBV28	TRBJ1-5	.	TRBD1	CASRRGTGGFSNQPQHF	TGTGCCAGCAGGCGAGGGACAGGCGGATTTAGCAATCAGCCCCAGCATTTT
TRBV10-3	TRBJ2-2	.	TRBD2	CAISESRGGASGELFF	TGTGCCATCAGTGAGTCCCGCGGGGGGGCGTCCGGGGAGCTGTTTTTT
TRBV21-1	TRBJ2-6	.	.	CASKQGSGANVLTF	TGTGCCAGCAAGCAGGGATCTGGGGCCAACGTCCTGACTTTC
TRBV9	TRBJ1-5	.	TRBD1	CASSTGTGNQPQHF	TGTGCCAGCAGCACTGGGACAGGTAATCAGCCCCAGCATTTT
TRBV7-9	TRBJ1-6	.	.	CASSHIRGGDNSPLHF	TGTGCCAGCAGCCACATTCGAGGAGGGGATAATTCACCCCTCCACTTT
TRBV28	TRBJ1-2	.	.	CASEGGNYGYTF	TGTGCCAGCGAGGGAGGGAACTATGGCTACACCTTC
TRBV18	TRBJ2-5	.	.	CASSPLKSGCGETQYF	TGTGCCAGCTCACCATTGAAGTCCGGGTGCGGTGAGACCCAGTACTTC
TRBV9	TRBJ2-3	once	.	CASSVVDQTTHAYTQYF	TGTGCCAGCAGCGTAGTCGATCAGACTACCCACGCGTATACGCAGTATTTT
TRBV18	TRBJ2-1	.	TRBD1	CASSPTGTGLNNEQFF	TGTGCCAGCTCACCAACCGGGACAGGGTTAAACAATGAGCAGTTCTTC
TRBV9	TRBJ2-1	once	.	CASSARPASPYNEQFF	TGTGCCAGCAGCGCCCGACCCGCGAGCCCCTACAATGAGCAGTTCTTC
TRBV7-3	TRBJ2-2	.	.	CASSLDEGELFF	TGTGCCAGCAGCTTAGATGAAGGGGAGCTGTTTTTT
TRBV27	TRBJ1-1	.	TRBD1	CASSNRGNTEAFF	TGTGCCAGCAGTAACAGGGGGAACACTGAAGCTTTCTTT
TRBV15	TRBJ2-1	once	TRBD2	CATRLAGGGNEQFF	TGTGCCACCCGACTAGCGGGGGGGGGCAATGAGCAGTTCTTC
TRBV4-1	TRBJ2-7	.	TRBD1	CASSLLSGTGAYEQYF	TGCGCCAGCAGCCTGCTCTCCGGGACAGGCGCCTACGAGCAGTACTTC
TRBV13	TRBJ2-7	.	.	CASSLGRWSSYEQYF	TGTGCCAGCAGCTTAGGGCGTTGGAGCTCCTACGAGCAGTACTTC
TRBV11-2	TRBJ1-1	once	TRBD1	CASSSAGGPTEAFF	TGTGCCAGCAGCTCCGCAGGGGGACCCACTGAAGCTTTCTTT